These 20 T cell receptor beta chains were sequenced from one sample in a study of response to subunit inactivated influenza vaccine. TCRdb analysed the RT-PCR reads with MiXCR anew, one entry per CDR3 protein. The repertoire holds about 180,000 distinct CDR3 sequences, with about 9% as singletons. Sequenced here: non-naive T cells sorted from PBMCs, sampled on the day of vaccination. These receptors were collected from a man between 50 and 59 years old who received an inactivated influenza vaccine.

This clonotype appeared a few times. The rearrangement uses TRBV20-1 and TRBJ1-2; 11 bases match TRBD1. The CDR3 has 14 amino acids. Germline V gene lookup returns CDR1 DFQATT and CDR2 SNEGSKA (reference sequence). The junction had 5 bases not matched to a gene; V was cut back by 2 bases and J by 6 bases. CDR3 loop: CSARNRDRGDGYTF. CDR3 nucleotides: TGCAGTGCTAGAAACCGGGACAGGGGGGATGGCTACACCTTC.

In this sample, this clonotype turned up many times. V usage is TRBV2 and J usage is TRBJ2-3; no firm D call. This CDR3 is 15 amino acids long. Germline assignment: CDR1 SNHLY and CDR2 FYNNEI. Deletions cut 4 bases from V and 2 bases from J, with 13 bases between. The CDR3 here is CASSAAPPFTDTQYF. Written as DNA, the CDR3 is TGTGCCAGCAGTGCTGCACCCCCTTTCACAGATACGCAGTATTTT.

There are many counts of this clonotype. J is TRBJ1-5 and V is TRBV12-3 or TRBV12-4, with 7 bases identical to TRBD1. J gave up 6 bases and V 5 bases, and 7 bases lay outside the gene matches. CDR3 length: 14 residues. CDR3: CASSPYRGSQPQHF. The CDR3 DNA reads as TGTGCCAGCAGTCCCTACAGGGGAAGTCAGCCCCAGCATTTT.

The chain has TRBV7-2 and TRBJ1-6, with D maybe TRBD1 (5 bases). Germline CDR1 is SGHTA and CDR2 is FQGNSA. Trimming cost V 1 base and J 10 bases, with 11 bases left between them. The CDR3 covers 14 residues. The CDR3 nucleotides read TGTGCCAGCAGCTTAGGCCGGACAACCTCACCCCTCCACTTT. Its translation is CASSLGRTTSPLHF.

This clonotype was observed a handful of times. The chain joins TRBV20-1 to TRBJ1-2; 9 nucleotides match TRBD1. V shed 1 base and J 4 bases; nucleotides not matched to a gene: 13. CDR3 length: 17 amino acids. Germline CDR1 DFQATT, CDR2 SNEGSKA (reference sequence). This CDR3 reads CSARAEAGTGISYGYTF. The CDR3 DNA reads TGCAGTGCTAGAGCTGAGGCCGGGACAGGGATATCCTATGGCTACACCTTC.

The table lists this clonotype with a few counts. This chain uses TRBV5-6 with TRBJ2-2; D unclear. CDR1 and CDR2 (germline): SGHDT, YYEEEE. This CDR3 region has 17 residues. Between the trimmed V and J ends, which lost 0 bases and 6 bases, there was a span of 18 bases. As DNA, the CDR3 is TGTGCCAGCAGCTTGGTTGACTCAGGCCCAGGACCCGGGGAGCTGTTTTTT. It codes for CASSLVDSGPGPGELFF.

This clonotype has a handful of counts. This sequence joins TRBV30 and TRBJ2-7; TRBD2 matches 9 bases. Germline V lookup: CDR1 GTSNPN, CDR2 SVGIG (reference sequence). V trimming: 3 bases; J trimming: 4 bases; junction bases outside the gene matches: 7. The CDR3 covers 14 residues. The CDR3 is CAWRTVAGVYEQYF. DNA for the CDR3: TGTGCCTGGAGGACTGTAGCGGGGGTTTACGAGCAGTACTTC.

This clonotype has ten or more counts. The rearrangement uses TRBV12-3 or TRBV12-4 and TRBJ2-3; D possibly corresponds to TRBD2 (7 bases). V lost 1 base and J 5 bases, leaving 16 bases between the germline ends. The CDR3 length is 16 residues. The CDR3 nucleotides are TGTGCCAGCAGTTTAGAGGTGGGGGGGCGCGGAGATACGCAGTATTTT. Translating gives CASSLEVGGRGDTQYF.

The CDR3 sequence: CAGSSVGARTEAFF. The DNA for the CDR3 is TGTGCCGGGTCATCTGTGGGGGCCCGCACTGAAGCTTTCTTT. The chain joins TRBV6-1 to TRBJ1-1; the D gene is possibly TRBD1 (6 bases). CDR3 length: 14 amino acids. Trimming cost V 11 bases and J 4 bases, with 20 bases left between them. Germline CDR1 is MNHNS and CDR2 is SASEGT.

The gene calls are TRBV19 and TRBJ2-7; 9 bases map to TRBD1. Trimming cost V 5 bases and J 6 bases; bases outside gene matches: 8. The CDR3 has 14 amino acids. Germline lookup yields CDR1 LNHDA and CDR2 SQIVND (reference sequence). The CDR3 protein is CASSPDRGIGEQYF. CDR3 DNA: TGTGCCAGTAGTCCGGACAGGGGAATAGGCGAGCAGTACTTC.

V usage is TRBV6-1 and J usage is TRBJ1-5; 11 bases match TRBD1. The V and J ends lost 5 bases and 4 bases, in that order; junction bases with no gene match: 7. Germline CDR1 and CDR2: MNHNS and SASEGT. This CDR3 region has 16 residues. The CDR3 sequence is CASSKGTGGGNQPQHF. The CDR3, as DNA: TGTGCCAGCAGTAAAGGGACAGGGGGTGGTAATCAGCCCCAGCATTTT.

This clonotype has more than one count but fewer than ten. V usage is TRBV5-1 and J usage is TRBJ2-5, with D perhaps matching TRBD1 or TRBD2 (6 bases each). The CDR3 spans 15 residues. The germline V gene has CDR1 SGHRS and CDR2 YFSETQ. V lost 4 bases and J 2 bases, leaving 15 bases between the germline ends. The CDR3 reads CASSAGQNRQETQYF. The CDR3 coding sequence is TGCGCCAGCAGCGCGGGACAAAATAGACAAGAGACCCAGTACTTC.

This clonotype was observed at least ten times. The genes are TRBV29-1 and TRBJ1-2; TRBD1 agrees at 12 bases. V shed 7 bases and J 8 bases; nucleotides not matched to a gene: 11. The CDR3 is made up of 14 amino acids. Per the germline V gene, CDR1 is SQVTM and CDR2 is ANQGSEA. The CDR3 loop is CSAGAGTGGRGYTF. CDR3 sequence (DNA): TGCAGCGCTGGAGCCGGGACAGGGGGCAGAGGCTACACCTTC.

V usage is TRBV20-1 and J usage is TRBJ2-7; D ambiguous. The V end lost 0 bases, the J end lost 4 bases, and 4 bases lay between the germline ends. Per germline, CDR1 DFQATT and CDR2 SNEGSKA (reference sequence). This CDR3 region has 11 residues. The CDR3 sequence: CSARDMYEQYF. The DNA of the CDR3 is TGCAGTGCTAGAGATATGTACGAGCAGTACTTC.

The J gene is TRBJ2-5, the V gene TRBV5-6, with 8 bases fitting TRBD2. V lost 0 bases, J lost 2 bases, and 6 bases stayed unmatched. The CDR3 extends over 16 amino acids. From germline, CDR1 is SGHDT and CDR2 YYEEEE. The CDR3 DNA sequence: TGTGCCAGCAGCTTGGTGGCTAGCGGGCTTCAAGAGACCCAGTACTTC. Its translation is CASSLVASGLQETQYF. Filled out from reference TRBV5-6 and TRBJ2-5, the complete variable domain reads DAGVTQSPTHLIKTRGQQVTLRCSPKSGHDTVSWYQQALGQGPQFIFQYYEEEERQRGNFPDRFSGHQFPNYSSELNVNALLLGDSALYLCASSLVASGLQETQYFGPGTRLLVL.

This chain connects TRBV15 to TRBJ2-4, with D unclear. Germline V lookup: CDR1 LNHNV, CDR2 YYDKDF (reference sequence). This CDR3 comprises 16 residues. Trimming took 0 bases from V and 9 from J, leaving 18 bases between them. The CDR3 protein is CATSRDSSQSLGIQYF. Written as DNA, the CDR3 is TGTGCCACCAGCAGAGACAGTTCCCAATCCCTCGGCATTCAGTACTTC.

In this sample, this clonotype turned up many times. This rearrangement joins TRBV6-5 to TRBJ2-1, with 13 bases lining up with TRBD2. This CDR3 is built from 18 residues. CDR1 is MNHEY, CDR2 SVGAGI, per germline. J was trimmed by 3 bases and V by 1 base; bases with no gene match: 6. The CDR3 DNA reads as TGTGCCAGCAGTTACTTAGGACTAGCGGGAGTGCTCTACAATGAGCAGTTCTTC. The encoded protein is CASSYLGLAGVLYNEQFF.

A few counts support this clonotype. The chain recombines TRBV4-3 with TRBJ2-7; D is ambiguous. The germline CDR1 and CDR2 sequences are LGHNA and YSLEER. The V gene lost 3 bases and the J gene lost 3 bases, with 15 bases spanning the gap. CDR3 length: 15 amino acids. The DNA of the CDR3 is TGCGCCAGCAGCCACATTGGCCCGGGTTTCTACGAGCAGTACTTC. Protein sequence: CASSHIGPGFYEQYF.

In its sample, this clonotype was seen a few times. The V gene is TRBV5-1, the J gene TRBJ2-7, with D possibly being TRBD1 (6 bases). Germline assignment: CDR1 SGHRS and CDR2 YFSETQ. The CDR3 extends over 16 amino acids. V was trimmed by 6 bases and J by 0 bases, leaving 19 bases between them. In nucleotides, the CDR3 is TGCGCCAGCACCCGGACGGGCAGGGGACCCTCCTACGAGCAGTACTTC. Residues: CASTRTGRGPSYEQYF.

A few counts support this clonotype. This rearrangement joins TRBV5-5 to TRBJ2-1; the match to TRBD2 covers 10 bases. In germline, CDR1 is SGHKS, CDR2 YYEKEE (reference sequence). With V trimmed by 2 bases and J by 3 bases, 2 bases remained unmatched. The CDR3 has 15 amino acids. The CDR3 DNA follows: TGTGCCAGCAGCTTTGGGACTAGCGTCTACAATGAGCAGTTCTTC. It specifies CASSFGTSVYNEQFF.